This T cell receptor beta chain was sequenced for a study of blood T cell repertoires in COVID-19. Study as a whole: Acute and convalescent COVID-19 specimens originated in the United States, Italy and Spain.

Original methodology: How many nucleated cells were present was estimated from reference gene primer amplification. Generated by immunoSEQ multiplex PCR, the TCRdb table keeps only in-frame clones and is missing some. That table furnishes V, J and clone size, whereas the DNA furnished D and trimming. The profile shows hundreds of thousands of clones, roughly 87% of them singletons. The length of the CDR3 is 13 residues. CDR1 and CDR2 from the germline V gene are LNHDA and SQIVND (reference sequence). Trimming shortened V by 5 bases and J by 3 bases, and 10 bases separated the two germline ends. The TCR originated in a man younger than 35 with COVID-19, enrolled during active disease. Source material: peripheral blood. This chain connects TRBV19 to TRBJ1-1; D uncertain. In DNA, the CDR3 is TGTGCCAGTAGTTCCAGGCCTTACACTGAAGCTTTCTTT. It encodes CASSSRPYTEAFF.